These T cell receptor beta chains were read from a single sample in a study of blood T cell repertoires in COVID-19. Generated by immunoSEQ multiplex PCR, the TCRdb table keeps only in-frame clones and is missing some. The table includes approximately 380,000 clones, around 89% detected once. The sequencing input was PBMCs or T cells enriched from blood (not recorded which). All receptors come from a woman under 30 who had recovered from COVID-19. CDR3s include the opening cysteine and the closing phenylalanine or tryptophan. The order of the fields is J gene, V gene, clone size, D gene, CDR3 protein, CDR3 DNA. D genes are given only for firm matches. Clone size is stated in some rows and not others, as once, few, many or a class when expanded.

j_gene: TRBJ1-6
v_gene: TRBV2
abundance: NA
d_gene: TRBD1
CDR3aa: CASSRKDRFYSPLHF
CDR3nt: TGTGCCAGCAGTAGGAAGGACAGGTTCTATTCACCCCTCCACTTT

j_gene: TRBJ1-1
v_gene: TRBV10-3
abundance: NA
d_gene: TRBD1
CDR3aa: CAIRPWGRGRATEAFF
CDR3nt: TGTGCCATCAGACCATGGGGCAGGGGGAGAGCCACTGAAGCTTTCTTT

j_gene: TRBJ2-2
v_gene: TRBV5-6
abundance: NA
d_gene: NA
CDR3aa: CASSYTRPGDWNTGELFF
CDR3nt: TGTGCCAGCAGCTATACGCGGCCAGGGGATTGGAACACCGGGGAGCTGTTTTTT

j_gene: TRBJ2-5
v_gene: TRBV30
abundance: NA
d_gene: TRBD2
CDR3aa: CAWRWGTSGLDQYF
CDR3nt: TGTGCCTGGAGGTGGGGGACTAGCGGATTGGACCAGTACTTC

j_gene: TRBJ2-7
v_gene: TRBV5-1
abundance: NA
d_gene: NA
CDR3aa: CASSPTGSYEQYF
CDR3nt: TGCGCCAGCAGCCCAACAGGCTCCTACGAGCAGTACTTC

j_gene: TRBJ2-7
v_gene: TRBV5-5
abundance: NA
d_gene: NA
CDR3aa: CASSDRQDLYEQYF
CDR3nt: TGTGCCAGCAGCGATAGACAGGACCTCTACGAGCAGTACTTC

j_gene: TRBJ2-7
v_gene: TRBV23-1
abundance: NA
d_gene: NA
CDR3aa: CASTSRDTYEQYF
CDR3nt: TGCGCCAGCACCTCCAGGGATACCTACGAGCAGTACTTC

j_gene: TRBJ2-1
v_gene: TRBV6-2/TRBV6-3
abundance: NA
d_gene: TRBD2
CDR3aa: CASSSPSWTSGGPNEQFF
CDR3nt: TGTGCCAGCAGTTCCCCCTCTTGGACTAGCGGGGGTCCCAATGAGCAGTTCTTC

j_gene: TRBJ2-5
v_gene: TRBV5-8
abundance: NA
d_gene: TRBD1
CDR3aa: CASSFGTAPYQETQYF
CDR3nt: TGTGCCAGCAGCTTTGGGACAGCGCCCTACCAAGAGACCCAGTACTTC

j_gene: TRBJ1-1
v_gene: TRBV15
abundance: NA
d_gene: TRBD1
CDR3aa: CATSSYPGQGNTEAFF
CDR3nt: TGTGCCACCAGCAGCTACCCGGGACAGGGGAACACTGAAGCTTTCTTT

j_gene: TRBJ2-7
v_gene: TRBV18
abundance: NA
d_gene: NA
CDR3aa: CASSLGGPAYEQYF
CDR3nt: TGTGCCAGCTCACTCGGTGGGCCGGCCTACGAGCAGTACTTC

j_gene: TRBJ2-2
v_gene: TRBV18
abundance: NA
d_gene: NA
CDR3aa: CASSPVQVYTGELFF
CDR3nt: TGTGCCAGCTCACCTGTACAGGTGTACACCGGGGAGCTGTTTTTT

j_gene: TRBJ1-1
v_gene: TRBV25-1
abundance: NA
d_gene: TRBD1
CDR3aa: CASSDFLPVGQGAPEAFF
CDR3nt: TGTGCCAGCAGTGACTTCTTACCAGTGGGACAGGGGGCCCCTGAAGCTTTCTTT

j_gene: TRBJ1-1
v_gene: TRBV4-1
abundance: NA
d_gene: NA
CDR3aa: CASSQDGGGFMNTEAFF
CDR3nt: TGCGCCAGCAGCCAAGATGGGGGGGGTTTCATGAACACTGAAGCTTTCTTT

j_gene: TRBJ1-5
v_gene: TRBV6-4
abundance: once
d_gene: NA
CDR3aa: CASSEGTTSNQPQHF
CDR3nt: TGTGCCAGCAGTGAAGGGACAACTAGCAATCAGCCCCAGCATTTT

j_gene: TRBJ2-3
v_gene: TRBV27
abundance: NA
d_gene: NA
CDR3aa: CARRRQTDTQYF
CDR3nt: TGTGCCAGGAGAAGACAAACAGATACGCAGTATTTT

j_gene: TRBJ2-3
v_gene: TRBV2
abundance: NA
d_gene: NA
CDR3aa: CASSVGLSQYF
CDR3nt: TGTGCCAGCAGTGTCGGGTTATCGCAGTATTTT

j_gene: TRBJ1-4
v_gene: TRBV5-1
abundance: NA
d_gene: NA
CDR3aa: CASSLLWGFEKLFF
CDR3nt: TGCGCCAGCAGCTTGCTGTGGGGCTTTGAAAAACTGTTTTTT

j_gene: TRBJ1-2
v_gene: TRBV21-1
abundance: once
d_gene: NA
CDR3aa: CASSSPTGSYTF
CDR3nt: TGTGCCAGCAGCTCCCCGACAGGGAGCTACACCTTC

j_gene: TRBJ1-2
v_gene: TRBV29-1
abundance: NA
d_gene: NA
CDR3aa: CSVRTPANYGYTF
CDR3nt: TGCAGCGTTAGGACACCCGCTAACTATGGCTACACCTTC

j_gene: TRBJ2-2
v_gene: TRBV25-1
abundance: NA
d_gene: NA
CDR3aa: CASSPGANTGELFF
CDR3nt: TGTGCCAGCAGTCCCGGTGCCAACACCGGGGAGCTGTTTTTT

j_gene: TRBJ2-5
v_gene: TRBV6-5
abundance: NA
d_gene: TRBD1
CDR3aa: CASRDRVKETQYF
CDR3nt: TGTGCCAGCCGGGACAGGGTCAAAGAGACCCAGTACTTC

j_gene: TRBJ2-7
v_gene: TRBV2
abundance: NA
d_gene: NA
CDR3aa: CASSTPRTILEVHEQYF
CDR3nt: TGTGCCAGCAGTACACCGAGGACTATTTTAGAAGTCCACGAGCAGTACTTC

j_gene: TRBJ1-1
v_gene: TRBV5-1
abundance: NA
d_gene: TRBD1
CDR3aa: CASSLGQGVLEAFF
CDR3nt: TGCGCCAGCAGCTTGGGACAGGGGGTTCTTGAAGCTTTCTTT

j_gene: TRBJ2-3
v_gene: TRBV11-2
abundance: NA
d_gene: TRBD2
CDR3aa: CASSPGLAGFGDTQYF
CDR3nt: TGTGCCAGCAGCCCGGGACTAGCGGGGTTTGGAGATACGCAGTATTTT

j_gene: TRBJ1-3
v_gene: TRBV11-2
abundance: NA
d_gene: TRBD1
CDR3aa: CASSLGSGQGARSGNTIYF
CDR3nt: TGTGCCAGCAGCTTAGGCTCTGGACAGGGGGCGCGGTCCGGAAACACCATATATTTT

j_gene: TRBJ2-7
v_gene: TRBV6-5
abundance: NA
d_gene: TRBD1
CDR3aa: CASSSTGTGSPYEQYF
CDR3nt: TGTGCCAGCAGTTCCACCGGGACAGGGAGCCCCTACGAGCAGTACTTC

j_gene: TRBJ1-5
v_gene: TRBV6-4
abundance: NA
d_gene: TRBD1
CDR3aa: CASSRTGGDQPQHF
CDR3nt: TGTGCCAGCAGTAGGACAGGCGGGGATCAGCCCCAGCATTTT

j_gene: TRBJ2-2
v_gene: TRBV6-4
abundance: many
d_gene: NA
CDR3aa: CASSAGNTGELFF
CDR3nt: TGTGCCAGCAGTGCAGGGAACACCGGGGAGCTGTTTTTT

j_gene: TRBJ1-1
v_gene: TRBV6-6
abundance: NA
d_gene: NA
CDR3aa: CASKGARDYMNTEAFF
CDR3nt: TGTGCCAGCAAAGGTGCGCGGGACTACATGAACACTGAAGCTTTCTTT

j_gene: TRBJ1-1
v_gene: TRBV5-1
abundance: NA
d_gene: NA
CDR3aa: CASSLSVSGTMGLSEAFF
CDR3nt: TGCGCCAGCAGCTTGAGCGTCTCAGGGACAATGGGATTATCTGAAGCTTTCTTT

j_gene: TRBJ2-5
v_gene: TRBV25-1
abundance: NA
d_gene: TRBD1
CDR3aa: CASRGDRTASQETQYF
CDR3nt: TGTGCCAGCAGGGGGGACAGGACGGCGTCCCAAGAGACCCAGTACTTC

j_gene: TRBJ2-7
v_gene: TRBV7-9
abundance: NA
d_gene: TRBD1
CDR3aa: CASSLDSGQGSYEQYF
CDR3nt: TGTGCCAGCAGCTTAGATTCCGGACAGGGCTCCTACGAGCAGTACTTC

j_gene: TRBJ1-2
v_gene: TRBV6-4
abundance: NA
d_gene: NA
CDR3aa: CASSAQGNGYTF
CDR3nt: TGTGCCAGCAGTGCCCAGGGGAATGGCTACACCTTC

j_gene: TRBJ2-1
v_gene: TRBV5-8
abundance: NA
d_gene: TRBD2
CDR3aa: CASSFSGLAGSYNEQFF
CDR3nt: TGTGCCAGCAGCTTCTCCGGACTAGCGGGGAGTTACAATGAGCAGTTCTTC

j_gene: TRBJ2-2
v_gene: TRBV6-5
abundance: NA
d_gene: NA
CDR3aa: CASSYSILAELFF
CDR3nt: TGTGCCAGCAGTTACTCGATCCTGGCGGAGCTGTTTTTT

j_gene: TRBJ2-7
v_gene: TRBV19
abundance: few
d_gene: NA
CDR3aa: CASSMGRIGEQYF
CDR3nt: TGTGCCAGTAGTATGGGTCGCATCGGGGAGCAGTACTTC

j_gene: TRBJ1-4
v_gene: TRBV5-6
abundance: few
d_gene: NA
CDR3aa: CASSFTGPNEKLFF
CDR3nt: TGTGCCAGCAGCTTCACAGGACCTAATGAAAAACTGTTTTTT

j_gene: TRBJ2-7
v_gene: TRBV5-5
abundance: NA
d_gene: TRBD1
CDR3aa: CASSLTGAYEQYF
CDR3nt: TGTGCCAGCAGCTTGACAGGGGCTTACGAGCAGTACTTC

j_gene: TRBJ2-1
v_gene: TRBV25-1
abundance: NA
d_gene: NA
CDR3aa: CASSESTFYNEQFF
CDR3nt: TGTGCCAGCAGTGAATCCACATTCTACAATGAGCAGTTCTTC

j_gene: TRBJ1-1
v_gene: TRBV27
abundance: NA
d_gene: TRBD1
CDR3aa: CASSLKFTGGARTEAFF
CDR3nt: TGTGCCAGCAGTTTAAAGTTCACAGGGGGCGCGAGGACTGAAGCTTTCTTT

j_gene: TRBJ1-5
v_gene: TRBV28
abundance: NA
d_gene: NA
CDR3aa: CASSFRQKNQPQHF
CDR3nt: TGTGCCAGCAGTTTTCGACAGAAGAATCAGCCCCAGCATTTT

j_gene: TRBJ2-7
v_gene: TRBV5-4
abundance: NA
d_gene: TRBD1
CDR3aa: CASSYPDRGYEQYF
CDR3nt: TGTGCCAGCAGCTACCCGGACAGGGGATACGAGCAGTACTTC

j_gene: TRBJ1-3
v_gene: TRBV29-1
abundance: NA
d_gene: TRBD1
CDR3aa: CSVGGQELNTIYF
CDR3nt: TGCAGCGTAGGGGGACAGGAGTTAAACACCATATATTTT

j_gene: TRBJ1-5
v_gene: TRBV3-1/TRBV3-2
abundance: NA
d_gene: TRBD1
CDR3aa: CASSAGQRNQPQHF
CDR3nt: TGTGCCAGCAGCGCGGGACAGCGCAATCAGCCCCAGCATTTT

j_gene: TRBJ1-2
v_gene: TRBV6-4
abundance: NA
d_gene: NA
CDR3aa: CASSDSGRKANYGYTF
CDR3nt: TGTGCCAGCAGTGACTCGGGCCGTAAAGCTAACTATGGCTACACCTTC